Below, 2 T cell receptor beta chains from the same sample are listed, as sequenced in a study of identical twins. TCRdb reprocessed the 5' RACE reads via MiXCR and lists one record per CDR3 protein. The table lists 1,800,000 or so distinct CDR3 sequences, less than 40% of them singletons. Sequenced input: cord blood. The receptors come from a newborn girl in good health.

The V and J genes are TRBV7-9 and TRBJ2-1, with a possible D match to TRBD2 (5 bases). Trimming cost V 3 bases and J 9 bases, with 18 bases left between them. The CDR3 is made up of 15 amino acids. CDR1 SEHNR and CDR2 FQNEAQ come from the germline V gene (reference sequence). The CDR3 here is CASSFTPSRSAEQFF. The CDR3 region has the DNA TGTGCCAGCAGCTTTACCCCTAGCCGGTCAGCTGAGCAGTTCTTC.

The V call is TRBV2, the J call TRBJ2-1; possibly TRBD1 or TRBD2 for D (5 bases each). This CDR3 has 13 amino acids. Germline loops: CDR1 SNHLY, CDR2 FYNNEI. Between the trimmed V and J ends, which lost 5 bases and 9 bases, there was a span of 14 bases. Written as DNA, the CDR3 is TGTGCCAGCAGTCTCAGGACTGGGGGTGAGCAGTTCTTC. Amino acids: CASSLRTGGEQFF.